The 21 T cell receptor beta chains listed next were all sequenced from one sample in a study of shared clonotypes between healthy human individuals. Using immunoSEQ multiplex PCR, the repertoire was profiled, and TCRdb retains in-frame clones only, with some absent. The sample holds hundreds of thousands of clones; 55% to 75% are singletons and the top ten take approximately 1.8%. The source material was memory CD4+ T cells sorted from blood. Specified subset: CD45RA-negative fraction. Every receptor here comes from a young woman in good health.

The chain is built from TRBV29-1 and TRBJ2-1, with TRBD2 matching 8 bases. The trim removed 0 bases at V and 7 bases at J, leaving 5 bases unmatched. The CDR3 sequence is 14 residues long. Per germline, CDR1 SQVTM and CDR2 ANQGSEA. The CDR3 nucleotides are TGCAGCGTTGAAGACGGGGGACTAGGTAATGAGCAGTTCTTC. Translation gives CSVEDGGLGNEQFF.

The genes are TRBV5-1 and TRBJ1-2; no clear D gene. Germline V CDR1 and CDR2: SGHRS, YFSETQ. The V and J ends lost 2 bases and 2 bases respectively, with 16 bases between them. The CDR3 totals 16 residues. This CDR3 reads CASSFQREGLNYGYTF. CDR3 sequence (DNA): TGCGCCAGCAGCTTCCAACGAGAAGGGTTGAACTATGGCTACACCTTC.

The chain is built from TRBV18 and TRBJ2-7; tentative D call: TRBD2 (6 bases). Per the germline V gene, CDR1 is KGHSH and CDR2 is LQKENI. V was trimmed by 5 bases and J by 3 bases, leaving 17 bases between them. The CDR3 loop spans 15 amino acids. CDR3 in DNA: TGTGCCAGCTCAGCGGGCCGGGGCGGGATCTACGAGCAGTACTTC. Translated, it gives CASSAGRGGIYEQYF.

The gene calls are TRBV5-5 and TRBJ2-5, with D maybe TRBD2 (5 bases). Per germline, CDR1 SGHKS and CDR2 YYEKEE (reference sequence). The CDR3 totals 16 residues. Trimming removed 3 bases from V and 2 bases from J, with 17 bases in between. CDR3 region: CASSSSRGWRQETQYF. The CDR3 nucleotides read TGTGCCAGCAGCTCATCCCGCGGGTGGAGGCAAGAGACCCAGTACTTC.

The gene calls are TRBV15 and TRBJ1-3; no definite D call. CDR3 length: 12 residues. Trimming took off 11 bases at V and 2 bases at J, with 10 bases between the two ends. The germline CDR1 and CDR2 sequences are LNHNV and YYDKDF (reference sequence). The CDR3 DNA reads as TGTGCCGCGGCGGCCCCTGGAAACACCATATATTTT. Its translation is CAAAAPGNTIYF. Together with reference TRBV15 and TRBJ1-3, the CDR3 gives the full variable domain: DAMVIQNPRYQVTQFGKPVTLSCSQTLNHNVMYWYQQKSSQAPKLLFHYYDKDFNNEADTPDNFQSRRPNTSFCFLDIRSPGLGDTAMYLCAAAAPGNTIYFGEGSWLTVV.

In this sample, this clone turned up a few times. The chain recombines TRBV27 with TRBJ1-2, with D maybe TRBD1 (5 bases). The V end lost 4 bases, the J end lost 4 bases, and 7 bases lay between the germline ends. The CDR3 is 12 amino acids. CDR1 is MNHEY, CDR2 SMNVEV, per germline (reference sequence). CDR3 in amino acids: CASSSGSYGYTF. The CDR3 nucleotides are TGTGCCAGCAGTTCAGGGTCCTATGGCTACACCTTC.

The chain joins TRBV25-1 to TRBJ2-1; either TRBD1 or TRBD2 may fit D (5 bases each). The V end lost 3 bases, the J end lost 8 bases, and 14 bases lay between the germline ends. Germline assignment: CDR1 MGHDK and CDR2 SYGVNS. The CDR3 length is 14 residues. The CDR3 sequence is CASSDLGDGDEQFF. In nucleotides, the CDR3 is TGTGCCAGCAGTGATTTGGGGGACGGGGATGAGCAGTTCTTC.

This clone has more than one count but fewer than ten. The rearrangement joins TRBV5-6 to TRBJ1-2; 8 nucleotides line up with TRBD1. With 2 bases clipped from V and 10 bases from J, the junction kept 13 bases outside the gene matches. Germline V gives CDR1 SGHDT, CDR2 YYEEEE. This CDR3 is 15 amino acids long. The CDR3 sequence: CASSLTGGSLNDYTF. CDR3 nucleotide sequence: TGTGCCAGCAGCTTAACAGGGGGGAGTCTCAATGACTACACCTTC. Full variable domain (rest looked up from reference TRBV5-6 and TRBJ1-2): DAGVTQSPTHLIKTRGQQVTLRCSPKSGHDTVSWYQQALGQGPQFIFQYYEEEERQRGNFPDRFSGHQFPNYSSELNVNALLLGDSALYLCASSLTGGSLNDYTFGSGTRLTVV.

This clone has more than one count but fewer than ten. V is TRBV7-9 and J is TRBJ2-7; D is ambiguous. Germline V gives CDR1 SEHNR, CDR2 FQNEAQ (reference sequence). Trimming left V 0 bases short and J 0 bases short, with 9 bases between. This CDR3 region has 15 residues. CDR3 nucleotide sequence: TGTGCCAGCAGCTTAGCGAATGTCCTCTCCTACGAGCAGTACTTC. It encodes CASSLANVLSYEQYF.

The table lists this clone with a few counts. V usage is TRBV27 and J usage is TRBJ1-4, with no clear D. This CDR3 has 14 amino acids. CDR1 is MNHEY, CDR2 SMNVEV, per germline (reference sequence). V was clipped by 7 bases and J by 8 bases, with 17 bases between them. CDR3 region: CASTDGVAGEKLFF. CDR3 nucleotide sequence: TGTGCCAGCACCGACGGGGTGGCCGGAGAAAAACTGTTTTTT.

Concerning this clone: Other DNA variants within this sample encode the same CDR3. The CDR3 spells CASSLGRDGYTF. The CDR3 DNA is TGTGCCAGCAGCTTAGGCCGTGATGGCTACACCTTC. This chain uses TRBV7-3 with TRBJ1-2; D call uncertain. The CDR3 runs to 12 residues. Trimming removed 2 bases at V and 6 bases at J, with 7 bases between. Germline lookup yields CDR1 SGHTA and CDR2 FQGTGA.

For the CDR3, the DNA is TGCGCCAGCAGCCCGACCCTCGGGACAGGTAGATCCTACAATGAGCAGTTCTTC. It is translated as CASSPTLGTGRSYNEQFF. The chain is built from TRBV5-1 and TRBJ2-1; 8 nucleotides align to TRBD1. J lost 1 base, V lost 4 bases, and 13 bases had no gene match. The CDR3 spans 18 residues. Germline values: CDR1 SGHRS, CDR2 YFSETQ.

This rearrangement joins TRBV30 to TRBJ1-2; 7 bases line up with TRBD1. Trimming cost V 3 bases and J 2 bases; bases outside gene matches: 6. The germline CDR1 and CDR2 sequences are GTSNPN and SVGIG (reference sequence). CDR3 size: 14 residues. The DNA of the CDR3 is TGTGCCTGGAGCCTTGGGACAGTAAACTATGGCTACACCTTC. It yields the protein CAWSLGTVNYGYTF.

The rearrangement uses TRBV27 and TRBJ1-2, with D perhaps TRBD1 (6 bases). Germline assignment: CDR1 MNHEY and CDR2 SMNVEV (reference sequence). V dropped 7 bases and J dropped 2 bases, with 23 bases sitting between them. CDR3 length: 17 amino acids. The CDR3: CASISLSGRGINYGYTF. CDR3 in DNA: TGTGCCAGCATATCCCTCTCCGGTAGGGGGATAAACTATGGCTACACCTTC.

This clone was recorded at least ten times. The gene calls are TRBV7-8 and TRBJ1-5, with 7 bases identical to TRBD1. In germline, CDR1 is SGHVS, CDR2 FQNEAQ. The CDR3 has 14 residues. Germline trimming cut 7 bases from V and 7 bases from J; bases unmatched to any gene: 10. CDR3 in amino acids: CASTRTGVVQPQHF. In DNA form, the CDR3 reads TGTGCCAGCACTCGCACAGGGGTTGTGCAGCCCCAGCATTTT.

The chain uses TRBV28 and TRBJ1-1; 8 nucleotides line up with TRBD1. This CDR3 contains 14 residues. Unmatched junction bases numbered 11, after V lost 8 bases and J lost 6 bases. CDR1 and CDR2 from the germline V gene are MDHEN and SYDVKM. CDR3 residues: CASSGAGGASEAFF. CDR3 nucleotide sequence: TGTGCCAGCTCTGGGGCAGGGGGCGCTTCTGAAGCTTTCTTT. Drawing the rest from reference TRBV28 and TRBJ1-1, the complete variable domain is DVKVTQSSRYLVKRTGEKVFLECVQDMDHENMFWYRQDPGLGLRLIYFSYDVKMKEKGDIPEGYSVSREKKERFSLILESASTNQTSMYLCASSGAGGASEAFFGQGTRLTVV.

Note on this clone: Other DNA sequences within the sample encode an identical CDR3. The genes are TRBV19 and TRBJ1-1, with D maybe TRBD1 (5 bases). The CDR3 consists of 13 residues. Trimming took 3 bases from V and 4 from J, leaving 9 bases between them. CDR1 and CDR2 (germline): LNHDA, SQIVND (reference sequence). CDR3 DNA sequence: TGTGCCAGTAGTATTAATGGGGGCACTGAAGCTTTCTTT. Translating it yields CASSINGGTEAFF.

This clone has only a few counts. The CDR3 reads CATSRDLGPEIRFF. In nucleotides, the CDR3 is TGTGCCACCAGCAGAGATCTAGGACCCGAAATTCGGTTCTTC. The V gene is TRBV15, the J gene TRBJ2-1, with D hard to call. The germline V and J ends were trimmed by 0 bases and 15 bases, with 18 bases remaining between them. Germline-derived CDR1 and CDR2 are LNHNV and YYDKDF (reference sequence). The CDR3 covers 14 residues.

This chain joins TRBV19 and TRBJ2-7; D unclear. The CDR3 has 14 residues. CDR1 LNHDA and CDR2 SQIVND come from the germline V gene (reference sequence). V was cut by 3 bases and J by 2 bases, with 11 bases left in between. CDR3 coding DNA: TGTGCCAGTAGTATTCAAGGTGACACCTACGAGCAGTACTTC. It codes for CASSIQGDTYEQYF.

This chain joins TRBV28 and TRBJ1-2; D is ambiguous. There are 11 residues in the CDR3. V lost 6 bases and J 2 bases, leaving 4 bases between the germline ends. CDR1 and CDR2 (germline): MDHEN, SYDVKM. CDR3 in DNA: TGTGCCAGCAGGCTCAACTATGGCTACACCTTC. The encoded protein is CASRLNYGYTF.

The chain links TRBV5-1 to TRBJ2-2, with unresolved D. The V gene lost 5 bases and the J gene lost 3 bases, with 14 bases spanning the gap. The germline V gene has CDR1 SGHRS and CDR2 YFSETQ. This CDR3 is built from 15 residues. DNA of the CDR3: TGCGCCAGCAGTCTCGGCCTCCGATACACCGGGGAGCTGTTTTTT. Amino acids: CASSLGLRYTGELFF. The full variable domain, rest sourced from reference TRBV5-1 and TRBJ2-2, is KAGVTQTPRYLIKTRGQQVTLSCSPISGHRSVSWYQQTPGQGLQFLFEYFSETQRNKGNFPGRFSGRQFSNSRSEMNVSTLELGDSALYLCASSLGLRYTGELFFGEGSRLTVL.